A selection of T cell receptor beta chains follows, all from one sample in a study of blood T cell repertoires in COVID-19. The assay was immunoSEQ multiplex PCR, and TCRdb's table has in-frame clones only and misses some. The table records roughly 150,000 clones, roughly 80% of them present only once. The sample was peripheral blood. The receptor set was obtained from a woman over 75 with acute or convalescent COVID-19. The conserved cysteine and the conserved F or W are not part of the CDR3 here.

j_call v_call cdr3_aa
TRBJ2-3 TRBV4-2 ASSQGRESDTQY
TRBJ2-7 TRBV5-1 ASSPPLTGGYEQY
TRBJ2-3 TRBV4-2 ASSQDLTLGDHTQY
TRBJ1-1 TRBV5-1 ASSPGTGVTEAF
TRBJ2-1 TRBV2 ASSDTGVRLNNEQF
TRBJ2-7 TRBV2 ASRASGTTYEQY
TRBJ1-3 TRBV6-5 ASSYGYSGNTIY
TRBJ1-2 TRBV7-2 ASSPQNYGYT
TRBJ1-3 TRBV18 ASSLPTGYSGNTIY
TRBJ1-6 TRBV7-6 ASSRMDRNNSPLH
TRBJ2-4 TRBV6-4 ASTQVAKNIQY
TRBJ1-6 TRBV6-1 ASSEWFPTTRRAPLH
TRBJ2-7 TRBV2 ASSDYTEQY
TRBJ1-2 TRBV4-2 ASSQDRWLAEDRGIFNYGYT
TRBJ1-2 TRBV4-2 ASSQWTGVGYT
TRBJ2-1 TRBV19 ASSISVAGPADEQF
TRBJ1-6 TRBV30 AWSVLGANNSPLH
TRBJ1-1 TRBV30 AWDRLVNTEAF
TRBJ2-5 TRBV5-4 ASSFTGDRETQY
TRBJ2-2 TRBV2 ASSGLAGGVGELF
TRBJ2-6 TRBV18 ASSPVRSGANVLT
TRBJ2-5 TRBV19 ASSTGGLAGQKEETQY
TRBJ2-5 TRBV6-2/TRBV6-3 ASSYRVQETQY
TRBJ1-3 TRBV5-4 ASSSLGANTIY
TRBJ2-5 TRBV2 ASSPAGGVETQY
TRBJ2-4 TRBV2 ASSERQAIKNIQY
TRBJ2-2 TRBV24-1 ATSDSPGTSGTGELF
TRBJ1-2 TRBV11-2 ASSLLGGTYGYT
TRBJ2-1 TRBV7-3 ASSLRPGSDEQF
TRBJ1-5 TRBV27 ASSLRGANQPQH
TRBJ1-5 TRBV5-1 ASSRQGNQPQH
TRBJ1-5 TRBV13 ASSRTGENQPQH
TRBJ1-6 TRBV5-1 ASSLAGQGRSPLH
TRBJ1-2 TRBV5-1 ASSAGPSVVGYT
TRBJ1-1 TRBV13 ASTAGGTEAF
TRBJ1-6 TRBV30 AWSGSYNSPLH
TRBJ2-2 TRBV19 ASSMGGARSTGELF
TRBJ1-4 TRBV28 ASSLQGAPAQTNEKLF
TRBJ2-1 TRBV19 ASSTPYRGYNEQF
TRBJ2-1 TRBV19 ASSNRPSPNEQF
TRBJ1-5 TRBV15 ATSRGQGRSWPQH
TRBJ2-1 TRBV28 ASSSGTINEQF
TRBJ2-7 TRBV4-1 ASSPGHSYEQY
TRBJ2-7 TRBV18 ASSPGNPYEQY
TRBJ1-6 TRBV2 ASNPDTLSLH
TRBJ2-5 TRBV5-1 ASSLAGQRGQTQY
TRBJ2-3 TRBV30 AWNLGYTDTQY
TRBJ1-2 TRBV5-1 ASSLNVGQGVDGYT